This entry describes one TCR beta chain. This clone was counted a few times. The target of this receptor is not known. No quality values exist for individual bases; no much larger clone is one base distant. CDR1 and CDR2 (SSHAT, FNYEAQ) derive from the germline V gene (reference sequence). Inclusive of the bounding cysteine and valine, the CDR3 is 15 residues long. The retained sequence is limited to the CDR3, 45 bases, with the frame set at the first base. One collaborating source in Seattle enrolled patients while the patients were actively infected and followed the patients over time throughout the course of disease. Collaborating institutions collected whole blood in K2EDTA tubes following their own protocols. For TCRbeta analysis, collaborators shipped samples in one of three forms: frozen whole blood, isolated PBMCs, or DNA extracted from either of those sample types. TCRbeta CDR3 regions were amplified from genomic DNA by means of the immunoSEQ Assay, a bias-controlled multiplex PCR. In the source study's methods: Nucleated cell counts per sample were estimated from amplification of reference gene primers within the assay. To quantify the absolute abundance of each unique TCRbeta CDR3 rearrangement, sequence reads were collapsed and filtered. Productive Simpson clonality was computed per sample as the square root of Simpson's diversity index over productive rearrangements. The source is immuneACCESS, and TCRdb retained only in-frame sequences with V and J called. Part of the clones is not carried over; for the studies checked, unresolved V genes explain less than half of this, and the remainder is unexplained. The V and J calls and clone size were taken over from that table, and D and trimming were inferred from the DNA. The sample yields more than 350,000 clones; about 89% were counted once. 2.5% to 3.5% of the sample is in the top ten clones.

These data originate in a study of blood T cell repertoires in COVID-19 (TCRdb year 2020). About the full investigation: Collaborator samples came from the United States, Italy and Spain and covered acute and convalescent phases of COVID-19. The material from the prospective study consisted of cDNA or gDNA derived from T cells, B-cell-depleted T cells, or PBMCs. The dataset comprised deeply sampled blood TCRbeta repertoires from subjects exposed to, actively infected with, or recovered from COVID-19. The repertoires were made available in a free public database intended to serve as a resource for research on the immune response to SARS-CoV-2. Samples were obtained from the ongoing ImmuneRACE study (first 160 participants) and from 1,254 subjects provided by 6 global collaborators. The sample metadata nearly always contained a de-identified subject ID, COVID-19 status, age in years and sex. Where available, HLA class I and class II types were obtained from metadata supplied by the sample provider rather than from assay-based typing.

What the research found in general, with its limitations: The quantity of clinical and demographic metadata differed by source and by participant and was supplied without curation.

The V and J segments used are TRBV7-7 and TRBJ2-7; TRBD2 could be the D gene, as 5 bases match. This TCR was sampled from a woman aged 25 to 39 with COVID-19, enrolled during active disease. The specimen was peripheral blood. The DNA sequence follows: TGTGCTAGCAGCTTAGTCTCCTTTACTAGTGACGAGCAGTACGTC. The translation is CASSLVSFTSDEQYV.